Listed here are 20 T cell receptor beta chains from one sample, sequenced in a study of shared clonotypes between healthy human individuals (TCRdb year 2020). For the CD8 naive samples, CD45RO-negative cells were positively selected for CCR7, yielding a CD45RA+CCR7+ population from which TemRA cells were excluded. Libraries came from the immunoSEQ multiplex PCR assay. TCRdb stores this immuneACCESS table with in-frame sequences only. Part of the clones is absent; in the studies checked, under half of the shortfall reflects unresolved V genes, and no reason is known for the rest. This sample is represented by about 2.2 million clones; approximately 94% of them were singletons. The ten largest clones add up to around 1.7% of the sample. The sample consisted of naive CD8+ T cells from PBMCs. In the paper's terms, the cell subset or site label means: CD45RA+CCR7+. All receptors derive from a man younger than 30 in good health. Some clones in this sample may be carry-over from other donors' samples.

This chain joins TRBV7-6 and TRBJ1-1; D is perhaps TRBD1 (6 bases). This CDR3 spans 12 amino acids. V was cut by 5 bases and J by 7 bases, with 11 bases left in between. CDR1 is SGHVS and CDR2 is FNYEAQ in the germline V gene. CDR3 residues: CASSPGGGEAFF. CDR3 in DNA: TGTGCCAGCAGCCCGGGGGGCGGTGAAGCTTTCTTT.

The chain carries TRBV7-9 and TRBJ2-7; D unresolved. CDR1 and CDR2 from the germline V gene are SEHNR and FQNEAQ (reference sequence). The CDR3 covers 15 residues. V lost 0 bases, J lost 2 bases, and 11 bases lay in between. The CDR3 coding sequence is TGTGCCAGCAGCTTAGCCCCGACTCAAACCTACGAGCAGTACTTC. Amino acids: CASSLAPTQTYEQYF. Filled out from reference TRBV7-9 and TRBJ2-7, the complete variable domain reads DTGVSQNPRHKITKRGQNVTFRCDPISEHNRLYWYRQTLGQGPEFLTYFQNEAQLEKSRLLSDRFSAERPKGSFSTLEIQRTEQGDSAMYLCASSLAPTQTYEQYFGPGTRLTVT.

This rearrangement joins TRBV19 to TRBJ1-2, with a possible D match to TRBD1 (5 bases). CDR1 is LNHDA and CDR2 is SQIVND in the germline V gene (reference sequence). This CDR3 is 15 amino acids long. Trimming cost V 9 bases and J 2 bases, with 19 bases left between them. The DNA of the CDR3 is TGTGCCAGCCAACCAACCAGGACACAGAACTATGGCTACACCTTC. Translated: CASQPTRTQNYGYTF.

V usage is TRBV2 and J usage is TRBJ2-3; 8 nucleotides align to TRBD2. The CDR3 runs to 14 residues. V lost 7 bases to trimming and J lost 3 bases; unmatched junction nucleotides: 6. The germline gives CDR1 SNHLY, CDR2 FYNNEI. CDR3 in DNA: TGTGCCAGCATAGGCGGGAGGACAACAGATACGCAGTATTTT. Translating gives CASIGGRTTDTQYF. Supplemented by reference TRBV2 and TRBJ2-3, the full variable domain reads EPEVTQTPSHQVTQMGQEVILRCVPISNHLYFYWYRQILGQKVEFLVSFYNNEISEKSEIFDDQFSVERPDGSNFTLKIRSTKLEDSAMYFCASIGGRTTDTQYFGPGTRLTVL.

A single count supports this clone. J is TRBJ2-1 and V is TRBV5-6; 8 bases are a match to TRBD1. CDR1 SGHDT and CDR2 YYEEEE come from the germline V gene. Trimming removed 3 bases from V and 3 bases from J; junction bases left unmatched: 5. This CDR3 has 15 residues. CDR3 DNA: TGTGCCAGCAGCTCTCGGACAGGGATCTACAATGAGCAGTTCTTC. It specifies CASSSRTGIYNEQFF.

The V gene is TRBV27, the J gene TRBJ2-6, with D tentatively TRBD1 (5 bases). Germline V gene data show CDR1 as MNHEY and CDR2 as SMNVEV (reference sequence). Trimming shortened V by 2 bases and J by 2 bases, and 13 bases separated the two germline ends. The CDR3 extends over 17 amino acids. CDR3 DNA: TGTGCCAGCAGTTTACAGGGTAGAGTTACTGGGGCCAACGTCCTGACTTTC. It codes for CASSLQGRVTGANVLTF.

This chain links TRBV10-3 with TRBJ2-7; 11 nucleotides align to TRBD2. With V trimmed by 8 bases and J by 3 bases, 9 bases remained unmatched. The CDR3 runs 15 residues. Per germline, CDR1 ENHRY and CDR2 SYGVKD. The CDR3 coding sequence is TGTGCCATCGGAAGTAGCGGGAGGGCCATCTACGAGCAGTACTTC. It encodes CAIGSSGRAIYEQYF.

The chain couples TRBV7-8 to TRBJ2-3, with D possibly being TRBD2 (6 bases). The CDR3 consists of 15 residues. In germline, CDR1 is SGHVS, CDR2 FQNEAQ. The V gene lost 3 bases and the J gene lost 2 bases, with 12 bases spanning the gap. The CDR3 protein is CASSFPSAPTDTQYF. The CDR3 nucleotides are TGTGCCAGCAGCTTCCCTAGCGCTCCCACAGATACGCAGTATTTT.

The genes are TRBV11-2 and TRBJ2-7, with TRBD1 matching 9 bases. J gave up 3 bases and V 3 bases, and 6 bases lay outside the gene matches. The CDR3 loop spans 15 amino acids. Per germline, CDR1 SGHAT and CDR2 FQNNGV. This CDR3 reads CASSLPGTGLYEQYF. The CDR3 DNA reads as TGTGCCAGCAGCTTGCCCGGGACAGGGCTCTACGAGCAGTACTTC.

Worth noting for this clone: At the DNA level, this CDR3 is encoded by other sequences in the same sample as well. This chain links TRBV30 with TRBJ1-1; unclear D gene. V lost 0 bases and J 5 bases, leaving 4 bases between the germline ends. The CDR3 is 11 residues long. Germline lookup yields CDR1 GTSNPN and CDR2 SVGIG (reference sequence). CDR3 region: CAWSVGTEAFF. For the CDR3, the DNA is TGTGCCTGGAGTGTGGGGACTGAAGCTTTCTTT.

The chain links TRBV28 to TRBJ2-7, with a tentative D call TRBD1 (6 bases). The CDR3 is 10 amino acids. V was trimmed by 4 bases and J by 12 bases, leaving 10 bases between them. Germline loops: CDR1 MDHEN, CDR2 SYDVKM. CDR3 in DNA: TGTGCCAGCAGTTCAGGGGTCCTGTACTTC. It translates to CASSSGVLYF.

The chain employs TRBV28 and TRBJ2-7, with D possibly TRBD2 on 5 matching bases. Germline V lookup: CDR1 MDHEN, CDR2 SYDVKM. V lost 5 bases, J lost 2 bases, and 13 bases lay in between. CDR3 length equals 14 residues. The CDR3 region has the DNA TGTGCCAGCAGTACCTTAGCGACTACCTACGAGCAGTACTTC. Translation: CASSTLATTYEQYF.

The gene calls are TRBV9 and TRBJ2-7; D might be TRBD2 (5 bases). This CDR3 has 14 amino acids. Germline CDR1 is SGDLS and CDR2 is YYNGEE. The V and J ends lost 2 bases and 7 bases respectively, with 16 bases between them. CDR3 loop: CASSVGDTPGEQYF. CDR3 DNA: TGTGCCAGCAGCGTCGGGGATACACCGGGAGAGCAGTACTTC.

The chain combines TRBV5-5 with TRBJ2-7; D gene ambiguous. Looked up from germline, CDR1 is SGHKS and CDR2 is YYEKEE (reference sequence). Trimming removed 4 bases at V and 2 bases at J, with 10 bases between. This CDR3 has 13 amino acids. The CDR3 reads CASSHLTPYEQYF. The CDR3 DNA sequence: TGTGCCAGCAGCCATTTAACTCCCTACGAGCAGTACTTC.

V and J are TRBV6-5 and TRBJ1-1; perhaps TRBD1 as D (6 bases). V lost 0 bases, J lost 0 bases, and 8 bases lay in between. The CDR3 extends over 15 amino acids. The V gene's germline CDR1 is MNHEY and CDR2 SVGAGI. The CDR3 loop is CASSYSEGVNTEAFF. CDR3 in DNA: TGTGCCAGCAGTTACTCAGAGGGGGTGAACACTGAAGCTTTCTTT.

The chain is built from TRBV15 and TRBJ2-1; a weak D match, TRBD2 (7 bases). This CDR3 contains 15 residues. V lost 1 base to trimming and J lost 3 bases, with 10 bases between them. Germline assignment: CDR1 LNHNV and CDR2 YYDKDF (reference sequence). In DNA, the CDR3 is TGTGCCACCAGCAGAGCAGCGGGACACTACAATGAGCAGTTCTTC. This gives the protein CATSRAAGHYNEQFF.

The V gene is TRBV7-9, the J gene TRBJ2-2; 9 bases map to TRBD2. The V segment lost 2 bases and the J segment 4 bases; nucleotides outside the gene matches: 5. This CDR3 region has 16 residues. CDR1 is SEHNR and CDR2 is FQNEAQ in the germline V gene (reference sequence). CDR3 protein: CASSLTRLAATGELFF. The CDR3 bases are TGTGCCAGCAGCTTAACGCGACTAGCGGCCACCGGGGAGCTGTTTTTT. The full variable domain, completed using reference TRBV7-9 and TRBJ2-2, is DTGVSQNPRHKITKRGQNVTFRCDPISEHNRLYWYRQTLGQGPEFLTYFQNEAQLEKSRLLSDRFSAERPKGSFSTLEIQRTEQGDSAMYLCASSLTRLAATGELFFGEGSRLTVL.

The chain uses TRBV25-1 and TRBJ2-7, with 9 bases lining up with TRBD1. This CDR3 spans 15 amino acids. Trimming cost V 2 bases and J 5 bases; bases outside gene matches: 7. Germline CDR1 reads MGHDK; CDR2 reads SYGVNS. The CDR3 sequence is CASSERGQGTHEQYF. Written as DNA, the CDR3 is TGTGCCAGCAGTGAAAGGGGACAGGGTACCCACGAGCAGTACTTC.

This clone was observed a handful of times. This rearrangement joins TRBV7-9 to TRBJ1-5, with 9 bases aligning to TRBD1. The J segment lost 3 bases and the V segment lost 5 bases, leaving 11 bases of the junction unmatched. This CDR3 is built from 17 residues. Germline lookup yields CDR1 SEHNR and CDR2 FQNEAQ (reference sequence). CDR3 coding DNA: TGTGCCAGCAGCCGCAAGGACAGGGGAAAATACAATCAGCCCCAGCATTTT. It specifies CASSRKDRGKYNQPQHF.

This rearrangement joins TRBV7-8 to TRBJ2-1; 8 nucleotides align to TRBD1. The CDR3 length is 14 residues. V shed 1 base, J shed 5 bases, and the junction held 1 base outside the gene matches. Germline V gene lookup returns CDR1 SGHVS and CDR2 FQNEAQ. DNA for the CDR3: TGTGCCAGCAGCTTAGGGACAGGGAACAATGAGCAGTTCTTC. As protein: CASSLGTGNNEQFF.